This TCR beta chain was obtained from a study of resident and recirculating memory T cells in vitiligo. At the level of the study: Shave-biopsy epidermis from lesional and nonlesional skin was sequenced alongside PBMCs. Study observations and caveats: Vitiligo lesions lacked a unique dominant clone, and clonality varied.

CDR3 size: 14 residues. Germline V gene sequence: CDR1 SEHNR, CDR2 FQNEAQ (reference sequence). V shed 5 bases, J shed 5 bases, and the junction held 9 bases outside the gene matches. Clones were read by immunoSEQ multiplex PCR, and TCRdb kept only the in-frame ones, dropping some. The table shows tens of thousands of clones, with 92% occurring only once. As regards this clone: As yet, its antigen is unknown. Other DNA sequences of this sample code for an identical CDR3.

No change in lesions over the prior 6 months defined stable disease. No patient showed confetti depigmentation, a clinical sign of active disease. Input material: blood. The V and J genes are TRBV7-9 and TRBJ2-7, with TRBD1 identical over 7 bases. The receptor was isolated from a male donor with vitiligo. The CDR3 bases are TGTGCCAGCAGCACTTGGGACAGCCCACACGAGCAGTACTTC. Protein: CASSTWDSPHEQYF.